Below, 11 T cell receptor beta chains from the same sample are listed, as sequenced in a study of blood T cell repertoires in COVID-19. Assay used: immunoSEQ multiplex PCR; TCRdb lists only in-frame clones, some missing. The table shows about 280,000 clones, with around nine tenths occurring only once. Material for sequencing was PBMCs or T cells enriched from blood (not recorded which). Receptors originate from a woman aged 40-49 years who had recovered from COVID-19.

V and J are TRBV28 and TRBJ2-7; no definite D call. The germline CDR1 and CDR2 sequences are MDHEN and SYDVKM. Trimming took 7 bases from V and 3 from J, leaving 7 bases between them. The CDR3 runs to 11 residues. The CDR3: CASTQNYEQYF. The CDR3, as DNA: TGTGCCAGCACCCAGAACTACGAGCAGTACTTC.

The rearrangement uses TRBV15 and TRBJ1-1, with 8 bases fitting TRBD1. Germline V CDR1 and CDR2: LNHNV, YYDKDF (reference sequence). Trimming at V came to 1 base and at J to 5 bases, leaving 6 bases not matched to a gene. The CDR3 length is 15 residues. The CDR3 sequence is CATSRGTGWKTEAFF. The CDR3 region has the DNA TGTGCCACCAGCAGAGGGACAGGGTGGAAAACTGAAGCTTTCTTT. The full variable domain, its missing parts supplied by reference TRBV15 and TRBJ1-1, is DAMVIQNPRYQVTQFGKPVTLSCSQTLNHNVMYWYQQKSSQAPKLLFHYYDKDFNNEADTPDNFQSRRPNTSFCFLDIRSPGLGDTAMYLCATSRGTGWKTEAFFGQGTRLTVV.

This clone was recorded only once. The V and J genes are TRBV2 and TRBJ2-2; D unclear. Germline V gene data show CDR1 as SNHLY and CDR2 as FYNNEI. The V end was cut by 7 bases, the J end by 6 bases, with 9 bases between. This CDR3 has 12 amino acids. The CDR3 nucleotides read TGTGCCAGCACTCTACCCCCCGGGGAGCTGTTTTTT. This sequence encodes CASTLPPGELFF.

The V gene is TRBV21-1, the J gene TRBJ2-4; the table's D call, TRBD1, has no DNA check behind it. TRBV21-1 is deemed a pseudogene. This CDR3 region has 17 residues. CDR3 protein: CASSKPAWGRGKNIQYF. The CDR3 bases are TGTGCCAGCAGCAAACCGGCGTGGGGGCGAGGCAAAAACATTCAGTACTTC.

The chain joins TRBV6-5 to TRBJ1-2; D is undetermined. This CDR3 comprises 13 residues. V dropped 0 bases and J dropped 6 bases, with 8 bases sitting between them. Germline loops: CDR1 MNHEY, CDR2 SVGAGI. As DNA, the CDR3 is TGTGCCAGCAGTTACTCGAATAAGCATGGCTACACCTTC. Translated, it gives CASSYSNKHGYTF.

The chain joins TRBV11-3 to TRBJ1-1; perhaps TRBD1 as D (6 bases). CDR1 and CDR2 (germline): SGHNT, YENEEA. CDR3 length: 13 residues. The ends were cut back, 5 bases at V and 1 base at J, with 8 bases in the middle. CDR3 coding DNA: TGTGCCAGCAGCCGGACAGAGAACACTGAAGCTTTCTTT. Translation: CASSRTENTEAFF.

J is TRBJ1-2 and V is TRBV7-9; 9 nucleotides agree with TRBD1. Per the germline V gene, CDR1 is SEHNR and CDR2 is FQNEAQ (reference sequence). The V and J ends lost 5 bases and 6 bases, in that order; junction bases with no gene match: 10. The CDR3 has 15 amino acids. The CDR3 sequence: CASSQPEGQGDGYTF. The CDR3 DNA is TGTGCCAGCAGCCAACCAGAGGGACAGGGAGATGGCTACACCTTC.

The rearrangement joins TRBV6-2 or TRBV6-3 to TRBJ1-4; D uncertain. CDR3 length: 15 residues. Trimming took off 2 bases at V and 3 bases at J, with 10 bases between the two ends. Germline CDR1 MNHEY, CDR2 SVGEGT. The CDR3 spells CASSYERTANEKLFF. For the CDR3, the DNA is TGTGCCAGCAGTTACGAGAGAACAGCTAATGAAAAACTGTTTTTT.

Here the CDR3 DNA reads TGTGCCAGTGATAGCGGGAGGGGAGAGACCCAGTACTTC. It codes for CASDSGRGETQYF. The rearrangement uses TRBV28 and TRBJ2-5, with TRBD2 matching over 11 bases. Germline assignment: CDR1 MDHEN and CDR2 SYDVKM. The CDR3 is 13 amino acids. With V trimmed by 9 bases and J by 4 bases, 4 bases remained unmatched.

The gene calls are TRBV11-3 and TRBJ1-5; tentatively, D is TRBD1 (6 bases). V was trimmed by 2 bases and J by 3 bases, leaving 11 bases between them. This CDR3 is built from 15 residues. Germline V lookup: CDR1 SGHNT, CDR2 YENEEA. In DNA form, the CDR3 reads TGTGCCAGCAGCTTACGACAGGAATCCAATCAGCCCCAGCATTTT. Its protein is CASSLRQESNQPQHF. Combining the CDR3 with reference TRBV11-3 and TRBJ1-5 gives the whole variable domain EAGVVQSPRYKIIEKKQPVAFWCNPISGHNTLYWYLQNLGQGPELLIRYENEEAVDDSQLPKDRFSAERLKGVDSTLKIQPAELGDSAVYLCASSLRQESNQPQHFGDGTRLSIL.

Note on this clone: One end of the junction varies from germline; a read error may be responsible. V gene TRBV19 combines with J gene TRBJ1-2, with 11 bases matching TRBD1. CDR1 and CDR2 from the germline V gene are LNHDA and SQIVND (reference sequence). This CDR3 is 14 amino acids long. DNA of the CDR3: TGTGCCAGTAGTCAAGAGGGGGACAGGGGGGCTTGGATCTTC. It is translated as CASSQEGDRGAWIF.